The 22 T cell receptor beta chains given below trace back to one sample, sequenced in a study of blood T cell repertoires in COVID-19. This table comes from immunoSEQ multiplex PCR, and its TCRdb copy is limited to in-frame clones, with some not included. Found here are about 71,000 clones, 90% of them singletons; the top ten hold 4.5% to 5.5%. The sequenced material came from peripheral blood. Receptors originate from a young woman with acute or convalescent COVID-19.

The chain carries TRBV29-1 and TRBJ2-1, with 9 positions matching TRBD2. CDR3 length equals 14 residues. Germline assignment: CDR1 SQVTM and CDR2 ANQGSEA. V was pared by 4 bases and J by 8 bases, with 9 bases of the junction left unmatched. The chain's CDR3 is CSVGVSGSRDEQFF. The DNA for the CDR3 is TGCAGCGTTGGGGTTAGCGGGAGTAGGGATGAGCAGTTCTTC.

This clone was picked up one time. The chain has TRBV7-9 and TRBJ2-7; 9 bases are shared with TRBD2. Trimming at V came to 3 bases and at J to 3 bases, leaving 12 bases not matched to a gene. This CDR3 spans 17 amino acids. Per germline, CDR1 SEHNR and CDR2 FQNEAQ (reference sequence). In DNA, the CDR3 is TGTGCCAGCAGCTTGGATCCAAGCGGGAGGTTCGACTACGAGCAGTACTTC. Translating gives CASSLDPSGRFDYEQYF.

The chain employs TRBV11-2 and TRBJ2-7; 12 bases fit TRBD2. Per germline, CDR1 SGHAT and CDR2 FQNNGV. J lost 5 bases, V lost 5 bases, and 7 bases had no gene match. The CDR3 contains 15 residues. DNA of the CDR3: TGTGCCAGCAGCCACTGGACTAGCGGGACACACGAGCAGTACTTC. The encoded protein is CASSHWTSGTHEQYF.

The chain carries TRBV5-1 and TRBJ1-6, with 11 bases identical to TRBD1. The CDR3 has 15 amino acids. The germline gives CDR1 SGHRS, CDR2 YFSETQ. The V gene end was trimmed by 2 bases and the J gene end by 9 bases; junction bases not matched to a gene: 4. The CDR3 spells CASSFGTGGFSPLHF. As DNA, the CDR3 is TGCGCCAGCAGCTTCGGGACAGGGGGTTTTTCACCCCTCCACTTT.

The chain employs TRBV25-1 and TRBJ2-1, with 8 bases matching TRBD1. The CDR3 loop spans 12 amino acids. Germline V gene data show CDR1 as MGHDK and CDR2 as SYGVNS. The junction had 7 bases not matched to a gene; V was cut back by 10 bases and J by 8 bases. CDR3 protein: CATSRTGYEQFF. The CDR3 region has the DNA TGTGCCACGTCAAGGACAGGGTATGAGCAGTTCTTC.

The chain's CDR3 is CASSPMTSGRVNEQFF. CDR3 coding DNA: TGTGCCAGCAGCCCGATGACTAGCGGGAGAGTAAATGAGCAGTTCTTC. V and J are TRBV7-8 and TRBJ2-1; 12 positions agree with TRBD2. The CDR3 has 16 amino acids. In germline, CDR1 is SGHVS, CDR2 FQNEAQ. Unmatched junction bases numbered 9, after V lost 5 bases and J lost 7 bases.

The CDR3 nucleotides are TGTGCCAGCAGCTTGTTTACGGGAGAATGGAGTGAGCAGTTCTTC. Translating it yields CASSLFTGEWSEQFF. V usage is TRBV7-2 and J usage is TRBJ2-1, with D possibly being TRBD2 (6 bases). The CDR3 length is 15 residues. With 3 bases removed from V and 9 bases from J, the gap between germline ends came to 18 bases. Germline lookup yields CDR1 SGHTA and CDR2 FQGNSA.

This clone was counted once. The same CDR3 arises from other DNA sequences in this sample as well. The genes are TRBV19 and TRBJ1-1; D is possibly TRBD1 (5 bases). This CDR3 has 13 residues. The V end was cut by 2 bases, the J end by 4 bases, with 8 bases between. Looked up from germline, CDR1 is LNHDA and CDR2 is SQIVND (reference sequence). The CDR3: CASSIRGGTEAFF. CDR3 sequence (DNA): TGTGCCAGTAGTATACGGGGGGGCACTGAAGCTTTCTTT. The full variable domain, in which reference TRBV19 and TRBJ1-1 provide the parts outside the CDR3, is DGGITQSPKYLFRKEGQNVTLSCEQNLNHDAMYWYRQDPGQGLRLIYYSQIVNDFQKGDIAEGYSVSREKKESFPLTVTSAQKNPTAFYLCASSIRGGTEAFFGQGTRLTVV.

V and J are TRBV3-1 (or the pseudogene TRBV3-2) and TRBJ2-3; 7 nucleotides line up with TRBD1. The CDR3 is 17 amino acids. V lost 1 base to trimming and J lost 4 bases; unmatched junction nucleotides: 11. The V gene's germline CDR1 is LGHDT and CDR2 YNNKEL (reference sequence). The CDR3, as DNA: TGTGCCAGCAGCCAAGGGGCCAGAGACAGGGTCCCAGATACGCAGTATTTT. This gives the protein CASSQGARDRVPDTQYF.

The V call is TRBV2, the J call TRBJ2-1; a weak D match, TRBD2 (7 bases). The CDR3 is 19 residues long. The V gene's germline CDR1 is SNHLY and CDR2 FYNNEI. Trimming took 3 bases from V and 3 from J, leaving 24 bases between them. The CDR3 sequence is CASSEPKGGNSFNYNEQFF. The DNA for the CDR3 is TGTGCCAGCAGTGAGCCCAAGGGGGGGAACAGTTTTAACTACAATGAGCAGTTCTTC.

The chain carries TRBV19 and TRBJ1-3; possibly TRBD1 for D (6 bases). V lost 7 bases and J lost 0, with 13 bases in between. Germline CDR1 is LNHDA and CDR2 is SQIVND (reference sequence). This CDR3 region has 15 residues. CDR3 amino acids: CASIDRTSSGNTIYF. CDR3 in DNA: TGTGCCAGTATAGACAGGACCAGCTCTGGAAACACCATATATTTT. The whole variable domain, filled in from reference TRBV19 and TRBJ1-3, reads DGGITQSPKYLFRKEGQNVTLSCEQNLNHDAMYWYRQDPGQGLRLIYYSQIVNDFQKGDIAEGYSVSREKKESFPLTVTSAQKNPTAFYLCASIDRTSSGNTIYFGEGSWLTVV.

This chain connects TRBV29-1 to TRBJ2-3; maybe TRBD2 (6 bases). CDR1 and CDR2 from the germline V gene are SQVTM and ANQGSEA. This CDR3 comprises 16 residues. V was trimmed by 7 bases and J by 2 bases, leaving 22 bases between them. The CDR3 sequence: CSAVIREKQNTDTQYF. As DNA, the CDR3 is TGCAGCGCAGTGATCCGGGAGAAACAGAACACAGATACGCAGTATTTT.

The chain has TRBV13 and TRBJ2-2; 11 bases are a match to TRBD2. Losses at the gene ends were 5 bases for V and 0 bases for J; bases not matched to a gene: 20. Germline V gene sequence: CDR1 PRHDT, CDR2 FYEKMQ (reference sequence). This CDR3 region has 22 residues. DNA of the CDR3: TGTGCCAGCAGCCAGATTACTGGGCGAACTACTAGCGGGGGACCGAACACCGGGGAGCTGTTTTTT. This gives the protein CASSQITGRTTSGGPNTGELFF.

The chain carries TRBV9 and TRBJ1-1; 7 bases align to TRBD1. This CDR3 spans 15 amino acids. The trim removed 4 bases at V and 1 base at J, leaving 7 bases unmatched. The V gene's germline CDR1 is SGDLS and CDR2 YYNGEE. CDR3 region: CASSPLGQQNTEAFF. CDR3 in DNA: TGTGCCAGCAGCCCTCTGGGACAGCAGAACACTGAAGCTTTCTTT.

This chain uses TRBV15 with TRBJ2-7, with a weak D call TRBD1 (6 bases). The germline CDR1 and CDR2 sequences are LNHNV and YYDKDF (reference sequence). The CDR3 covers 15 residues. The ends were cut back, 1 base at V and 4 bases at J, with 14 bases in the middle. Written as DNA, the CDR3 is TGTGCCACCAGCAGAGGGACAGCCATCGGGTACGAGCAGTACTTC. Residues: CATSRGTAIGYEQYF. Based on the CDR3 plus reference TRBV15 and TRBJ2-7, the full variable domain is DAMVIQNPRYQVTQFGKPVTLSCSQTLNHNVMYWYQQKSSQAPKLLFHYYDKDFNNEADTPDNFQSRRPNTSFCFLDIRSPGLGDTAMYLCATSRGTAIGYEQYFGPGTRLTVT.

CDR3 sequence reads: CASSLSRRNTIYF. Written as DNA, the CDR3 is TGTGCCAGCAGCTTGAGCAGGCGAAACACCATATATTTT. The chain is built from TRBV5-8 and TRBJ1-3; D remains ambiguous. The CDR3 is 13 amino acids. Trimming pared 1 base from V and 5 bases from J, leaving 7 bases between. Germline V gene data show CDR1 as SGHTS and CDR2 as YDEGEE.

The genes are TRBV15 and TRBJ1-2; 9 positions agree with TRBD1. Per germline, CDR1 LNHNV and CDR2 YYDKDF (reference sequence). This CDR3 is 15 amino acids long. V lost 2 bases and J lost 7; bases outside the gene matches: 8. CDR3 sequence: CATSRTGTGYGGYTF. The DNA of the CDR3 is TGTGCCACCAGCAGAACCGGGACAGGGTACGGTGGCTACACCTTC.

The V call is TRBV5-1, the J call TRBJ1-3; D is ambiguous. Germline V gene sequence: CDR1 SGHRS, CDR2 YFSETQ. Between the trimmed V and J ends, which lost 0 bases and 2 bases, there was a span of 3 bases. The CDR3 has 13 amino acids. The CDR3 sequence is CASSLAAGNTIYF. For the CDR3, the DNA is TGCGCCAGCAGCTTGGCAGCTGGAAACACCATATATTTT. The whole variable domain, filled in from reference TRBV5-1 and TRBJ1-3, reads KAGVTQTPRYLIKTRGQQVTLSCSPISGHRSVSWYQQTPGQGLQFLFEYFSETQRNKGNFPGRFSGRQFSNSRSEMNVSTLELGDSALYLCASSLAAGNTIYFGEGSWLTVV.

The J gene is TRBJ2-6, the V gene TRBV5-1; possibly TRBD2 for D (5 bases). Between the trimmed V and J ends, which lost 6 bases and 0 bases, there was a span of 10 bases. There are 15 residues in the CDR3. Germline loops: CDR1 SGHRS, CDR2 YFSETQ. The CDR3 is CASTQDSSGANVLTF. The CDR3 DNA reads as TGCGCCAGCACGCAGGACTCCTCTGGGGCCAACGTCCTGACTTTC. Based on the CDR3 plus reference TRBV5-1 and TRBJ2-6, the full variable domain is KAGVTQTPRYLIKTRGQQVTLSCSPISGHRSVSWYQQTPGQGLQFLFEYFSETQRNKGNFPGRFSGRQFSNSRSEMNVSTLELGDSALYLCASTQDSSGANVLTFGAGSRLTVL.

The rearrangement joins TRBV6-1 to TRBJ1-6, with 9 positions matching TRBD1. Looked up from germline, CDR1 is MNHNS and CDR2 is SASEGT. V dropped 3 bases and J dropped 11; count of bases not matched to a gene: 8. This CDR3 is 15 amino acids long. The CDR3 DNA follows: TGTGCCAGCAGTGATACCGGGGACAGGGCGGCACCCCTCCACTTT. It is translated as CASSDTGDRAAPLHF.

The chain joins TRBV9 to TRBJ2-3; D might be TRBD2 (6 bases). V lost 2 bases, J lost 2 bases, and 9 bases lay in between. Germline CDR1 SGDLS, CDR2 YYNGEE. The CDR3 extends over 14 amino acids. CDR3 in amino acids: CASSVSGNTDTQYF. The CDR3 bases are TGTGCCAGCAGCGTTAGCGGAAACACAGATACGCAGTATTTT.

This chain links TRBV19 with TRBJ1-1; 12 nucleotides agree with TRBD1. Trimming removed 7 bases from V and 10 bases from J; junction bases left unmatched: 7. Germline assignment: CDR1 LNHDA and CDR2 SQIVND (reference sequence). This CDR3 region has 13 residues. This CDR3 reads CASMPGQGAGAFF. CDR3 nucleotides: TGTGCCAGTATGCCGGGACAGGGGGCCGGAGCTTTCTTT.